Detailed here is one T cell receptor beta chain. Treatment denoted: roughly 20 received Ad26.COV2.S at low or high dose, single or two shots; 5 received placebo; per-sample allocation not given. Day 63 after the first vaccine or placebo injection was the time point for sampling. This entry is derived from a study of Ad26.COV2.S vaccination and SARS-CoV-2 variants. Across the study: The donor was enrolled in the Ad26.COV2.S arm of the COV1001 trial.

Germline-derived CDR1 and CDR2 are SGHAT and FQNNGV. Unmatched junction bases numbered 13, after V lost 4 bases and J lost 8 bases. The CDR3 runs to 15 residues. The table came from immunoSEQ multiplex PCR; TCRdb's copy has only in-frame clones and leaves some out. There are roughly 240,000 clones in the sample; approximately 88% occur only once, and around 10% lies in the top ten. This chain connects TRBV11-2 to TRBJ1-2; 7 positions agree with TRBD1. This sample comprised peripheral blood, obtained in a trial of Ad26.COV2.S vaccine versus placebo. The sequence was obtained from a person aged 18-60 years who received the Ad26.COV2.S COVID-19 vaccine or a placebo. CDR3 sequence reads: CASSSRWGTGEGYTF. The CDR3 DNA sequence: TGTGCCAGCAGCTCTAGATGGGGAACAGGGGAAGGCTACACCTTC.